The present T cell receptor (beta chain) was sequenced within a study of beta chain features in type 1 diabetes. This clone has just a few counts. Its specificity is not known. Study-wide findings and caveats: Among patients with Type 1 diabetes, TCRB CDR3s were moderately but significantly shorter in every one of the four CD4+ subsets.

Germline V gene sequence: CDR1 KGHSH, CDR2 LQKENI. This CDR3 contains 17 residues. V lost 7 bases and J 1 base, leaving 22 bases between the germline ends. Sequenced material consisted of expressed TCRB transcripts (all of the isolated RNA was reverse transcribed). The data were produced by immunoSEQ multiplex PCR, yet TCRdb's version contains in-frame clones alone and is incomplete. The table has 300,000 to 350,000 clones, roughly 14% seen once. The chain carries TRBV18 and TRBJ1-1; D is uncertain. The receptor was isolated from a woman aged 18 to 35 with type 1 diabetes. Sequenced material: naive CD4+ T cells from blood. The CDR3 loop reads CASFTILGRGRNTEAFF. The CDR3 DNA reads TGTGCCAGCTTCACCATCCTAGGGCGGGGAAGGAACACTGAAGCTTTCTTT.